Listed below are T cell receptor beta chains from one sample, sequenced in a study of radiation and T cells in renal cell carcinoma. Generated by immunoSEQ multiplex PCR, the TCRdb table keeps only in-frame clones and is missing some. Of 150,000 to 200,000 clones listed, 88% are singletons. The sample here was blood, taken from a patient whose treatment included radiotherapy and nephrectomy. These receptors were taken from a woman in her 50s with renal cell carcinoma. CDR3s include the opening cysteine and the closing phenylalanine or tryptophan. Fields, in order: D gene, V gene, J gene, CDR3 length, clone size, CDR3 DNA, CDR3 protein. A D gene is named only where the DNA matches it firmly. Size tells how often a clone was seen (once, few, many) or the class of an expanded clone, and some rows leave it out.

>TRBD2|TRBV19|TRBJ2-5|15|-
TGTGCCAGTAGTAGGTATAGCGGGATGGGGGAGACCCAGTACTTC
CASSRYSGMGETQYF
>-|TRBV7-7|TRBJ2-2|13|-
TGTGCTAGCAGCTTAACAGGGTCCGGGGAGCTGTTTTTT
CASSLTGSGELFF
>-|TRBV5-1|TRBJ2-5|15|-
TGCGCCAGCAGCTTGGCCAATGGGGCACAAGAGACCCAGTACTTC
CASSLANGAQETQYF
>-|TRBV2|TRBJ2-3|14|-
TGTGCCAGCAGTTTCACTACTCGCACAGATACGCAGTATTTT
CASSFTTRTDTQYF
>-|TRBV5-1|TRBJ2-1|15|few
TGCGCCAGCAGCTTGAGGACTACCCGAGAGGGTGAGCAGTTCTTC
CASSLRTTREGEQFF
>TRBD1|TRBV5-1|TRBJ1-5|15|-
TGCGCCAGCAGCTTGGAAACAGGGGCCAATCAGCCCCAGCATTTT
CASSLETGANQPQHF
>-|TRBV7-9|TRBJ1-4|11|once
TGTGCCAGCAGTACGGGTGAAAAACTGTTTTTT
CASSTGEKLFF
>-|TRBV28|TRBJ2-2|12|-
TGTGCCAGCAGTTTAGACACCGGGGAGCTGTTTTTT
CASSLDTGELFF
>-|TRBV7-9|TRBJ2-1|16|-
TGTGCCAGCAGCTTAGGTTCCGGGGCCAGGGGCAATGAGCAGTTCTTC
CASSLGSGARGNEQFF
>TRBD1|TRBV6-1|TRBJ1-5|17|-
TGTGCCAGCAGTGAAAAACCCGGGACAGGCAGCAATCAGCCCCAGCATTTT
CASSEKPGTGSNQPQHF
>-|TRBV5-1|TRBJ2-7|14|-
TGCGCCAGCAGCTCCGGACCGGGCTCCTACGAGCAGTACTTC
CASSSGPGSYEQYF
>-|TRBV10-1|TRBJ2-1|14|-
TGCGCCAGCAGTGAGTCCAGCGGGTCCAATGAGCAGTTCTTC
CASSESSGSNEQFF
>-|TRBV11-1|TRBJ1-1|15|-
TGTGCCAGCAGCTTAGGAACAGGCCAGAACACTGAAGCTTTCTTT
CASSLGTGQNTEAFF
>TRBD1|TRBV19|TRBJ1-1|16|-
TGTGCCAGTAGCACAGGGGGGAGATATGGGAACACTGAAGCTTTCTTT
CASSTGGRYGNTEAFF
>TRBD1|TRBV18|TRBJ1-1|15|-
TGTGCCAGCTCACCACCGGGACAGGGGGTCGCTGAAGCTTTCTTT
CASSPPGQGVAEAFF
>TRBD1|TRBV7-9|TRBJ2-7|14|-
TGTGCCAGCAGCTTAAGACAGGGACCCTACGAGCAGTACTTC
CASSLRQGPYEQYF
>-|TRBV9|TRBJ2-7|14|-
TGTGCCAGCAGCGTAGCTATCAACTCCTACGAGCAGTACTTC
CASSVAINSYEQYF
>TRBD2|TRBV5-1|TRBJ2-3|17|-
TGCGCCAGCAGCTTGAGTGCCGGGCGGGGGGGCATAGATACGCAGTATTTT
CASSLSAGRGGIDTQYF
>-|TRBV7-8|TRBJ1-1|13|-
TGTGCCAGCAGCTTAGAGACGAACACTGAAGCTTTCTTT
CASSLETNTEAFF
>TRBD2|TRBV5-1|TRBJ2-1|15|-
TGCGCCAGCAAGGCCCTAGCGGGGAGTATCAATGAGCAGTTCTTC
CASKALAGSINEQFF
>-|TRBV25-1|TRBJ1-5|14|-
TGTGCCAGCAGTGAGTCTGGGAGCAATCAGCCCCAGCATTTT
CASSESGSNQPQHF
>-|TRBV30|TRBJ1-4|13|-
TGTGCCTGGAACCATGCCAACGCTGAAAAACTGTTTTTT
CAWNHANAEKLFF
>-|TRBV6-5|TRBJ2-7|14|-
TGTGCCAGCAGCTGGGCCCGCCGCGGAGGCGAGCAGTACTTC
CASSWARRGGEQYF
>-|TRBV9|TRBJ1-2|15|-
TGTGCCAGCAGCGTTAATCTTCCCGGTGGGCGTCGCTACACCTTC
CASSVNLPGGRRYTF
>TRBD1|TRBV18|TRBJ2-5|16|-
TGTGCCAGCTCACCACTTCGGGACAGGGGATGGGGGACCCAGTACTTC
CASSPLRDRGWGTQYF
>-|TRBV6-1|TRBJ1-4|14|-
TGTGCCAGCAGTGGGGGACAATCTCGCGAAAAACTGTTTTTT
CASSGGQSREKLFF
>-|TRBV9|TRBJ2-7|14|-
TGTGCCAGCAGCGCTAAGGGGGGGAGTTACGAGCAGTACTTC
CASSAKGGSYEQYF
>TRBD2|TRBV13|TRBJ2-5|15|-
TGTGCCAGCAGCAGGGGCGGGGGTCCTCAAGAGACCCAGTACTTC
CASSRGGGPQETQYF
>TRBD2|TRBV7-9|TRBJ2-1|18|once
TGTGCCAGCAGCTTAGCGCGGACTAGCGGGGCTTCAGGCAATGAGCAGTTCTTC
CASSLARTSGASGNEQFF
>TRBD2|TRBV6-6|TRBJ2-7|16|-
TGTGCCAGCAGTCGATTGGGGGGGGTCCGCTCCTACGAGCAGTACTTC
CASSRLGGVRSYEQYF
>TRBD1|TRBV5-1|TRBJ2-3|15|-
TGCGCCAGCAGCTTGGAGGGGACAGGGACAGATACGCAGTATTTT
CASSLEGTGTDTQYF
>-|TRBV6-5|TRBJ2-7|13|-
TGTGCCAGCAGTTACGCTAGCACTGCCGAGCAGTACTTC
CASSYASTAEQYF
>-|TRBV19|TRBJ1-1|13|few
TGTGCCAGTAGTGGACAGACGAACACTGAAGCTTTCTTT
CASSGQTNTEAFF
>-|TRBV4-2|TRBJ1-2|14|few
TGTGCCAGCAGCCAAGATTTTACCCGCGACGGGTACACCTTC
CASSQDFTRDGYTF
>TRBD1|TRBV10-3|TRBJ1-1|13|-
TGTGCCATTACCCAGGGGGCTAACACTGAAGCTTTCTTT
CAITQGANTEAFF
>-|TRBV9|TRBJ2-2|16|-
TGTGCCAGCAGCGTAGTTAAGGGCCTAAACACCGGGGAGCTGTTTTTT
CASSVVKGLNTGELFF
>-|TRBV7-7|TRBJ2-5|15|-
TGTGCTAGCAGCTTGGGAAGTCAGGGTTCAGAGACCCAGTACTTC
CASSLGSQGSETQYF
>TRBD1|TRBV6-5|TRBJ2-1|15|-
TGTGCCAGCTGGGGAACCGGGACAGGGGAAAATGAGCAGTTCTTC
CASWGTGTGENEQFF
>-|TRBV18|TRBJ1-5|16|-
TGTGCCAGCTCGGCTCAGACAGTAAATAGCAATCAGCCCCAGCATTTT
CASSAQTVNSNQPQHF
>-|TRBV30|TRBJ1-2|15|-
TGTGCCTGGAGTGAGGGGCACGGGGATCGCTATGGCTACACCTTC
CAWSEGHGDRYGYTF
>TRBD2|TRBV9|TRBJ2-1|16|-
TGTGCCAGCAGCGCCCCTAGCGGGGGGGAGTACAATGAGCAGTTCTTC
CASSAPSGGEYNEQFF
>-|TRBV5-1|TRBJ2-5|12|-
TGCGCCAGCAGCCGGGGCCAAGAGACCCAGTACTTC
CASSRGQETQYF
>-|TRBV30|TRBJ1-5|16|-
TGTGCCTGGAGACCTCGGGACGGACCGTCCAATCAGCCCCAGCATTTT
CAWRPRDGPSNQPQHF
>TRBD1|TRBV18|TRBJ2-7|14|-
TGTGCCAGCTCACCTTCTCAGGGGGCATACGAGCAGTACTTC
CASSPSQGAYEQYF
>TRBD2|TRBV12-5|TRBJ2-5|16|-
TGTGCTAGTCCAAACAAGGGAGCGGGGGGGCGAGAGACCCAGTACTTC
CASPNKGAGGRETQYF
>-|TRBV18|TRBJ2-2|14|-
TGTGCCAGCTCACCATTTAGCCCTCCCGGGGAGCTGTTTTTT
CASSPFSPPGELFF
>TRBD2|TRBV7-2|TRBJ2-1|17|-
TGTGCCAGCAGCTTAACAAGACCCGCAGCGGGGGGAGGTGAGCAGTTCTTC
CASSLTRPAAGGGEQFF
>-|TRBV4-2|TRBJ2-3|15|-
TGTGCCAGCAGCCAAGTAGGAGGGTCCACAGATACGCAGTATTTT
CASSQVGGSTDTQYF
>-|TRBV5-8|TRBJ2-7|15|-
TGTGCCAGCAGCTTCAGGGGACAACCCCTCGTCGAGCAGTACTTC
CASSFRGQPLVEQYF
>TRBD2|TRBV6-5|TRBJ2-2|16|once
TGTGCCAGCAGTTACTCAGGGAGGGCGGACACCGGGGAGCTGTTTTTT
CASSYSGRADTGELFF
>TRBD1|TRBV18|TRBJ1-2|15|few
TGTGCCAGCTCCCCAGTCGGACAGGGCAACTATGGCTACACCTTC
CASSPVGQGNYGYTF
>TRBD2|TRBV30|TRBJ2-7|16|-
TGTGCCTGGAGGGGACTAGCGGGGGGCCCCCCTTACGAGCAGTACTTC
CAWRGLAGGPPYEQYF
>-|TRBV6-1|TRBJ1-2|12|-
TGTGCCAGCAGTGTTTCTCACTATGGCTACACCTTC
CASSVSHYGYTF
>-|TRBV5-6|TRBJ2-2|15|-
TGTGCCAGCAGCGTATGGGCAGGGGGGCCCGGGGAGCTGTTTTTT
CASSVWAGGPGELFF